A single sample gave rise to the 12 T cell receptor beta chains below, sequenced in a study of CD8+ T cells in alopecia areata. The authors extracted RNA and reverse transcribed it into cDNA as the sequencing template. The method was immunoSEQ multiplex PCR; TCRdb's version includes in-frame clones alone and lacks a portion of them. The sample gives 120,000 or so clones, 47% of which show up once; about 11% is in the top ten. Sequences were obtained from NKG2D-low CD8+ T cells sorted from blood. These receptors were obtained from a human donor with alopecia areata.

This clone has just a few counts. This sequence joins TRBV28 and TRBJ2-3, with 7 bases lining up with TRBD2. The CDR3 sequence is 15 residues long. From germline, CDR1 is MDHEN and CDR2 SYDVKM. Trimming cost V 6 bases and J 0 bases; bases outside gene matches: 6. CDR3: CASSLSGTSTDTQYF. CDR3 nucleotides: TGTGCCAGCAGCCTGAGCGGGACTAGCACAGATACGCAGTATTTT.

The chain combines TRBV29-1 with TRBJ1-1; 8 bases line up with TRBD1. CDR1 and CDR2 (germline): SQVTM, ANQGSEA. V shed 3 bases, J shed 4 bases, and the junction held 7 bases outside the gene matches. The CDR3 has 14 amino acids. CDR3 protein: CSVDRWTGSTEAFF. The CDR3 DNA sequence: TGCAGCGTTGACCGATGGACAGGGAGCACTGAAGCTTTCTTT.

The rearrangement joins TRBV5-1 to TRBJ2-7; 11 bases match TRBD2. After removal of 0 bases from V and 7 bases from J, the junction contained 3 bases not matched to a gene. This CDR3 region has 14 residues. From germline, CDR1 is SGHRS and CDR2 YFSETQ. CDR3 DNA sequence: TGCGCCAGCAGCTTGGCGGGACTAGCGGAAGAGCAGTACTTC. This gives the protein CASSLAGLAEEQYF.

In this sample, this clone turned up a few times. V gene TRBV14 combines with J gene TRBJ2-2; D gene unclear. Trimming took 5 bases from V and 2 from J, leaving 6 bases between them. The CDR3 consists of 13 residues. The germline V gene encodes CDR1 SGHDN and CDR2 FVKESK. The CDR3 DNA reads as TGTGCCAGCAGCATGACAAACACCGGGGAGCTGTTTTTT. It is translated as CASSMTNTGELFF. Combining the CDR3 with reference TRBV14 and TRBJ2-2 gives the whole variable domain EAGVTQFPSHSVIEKGQTVTLRCDPISGHDNLYWYRRVMGKEIKFLLHFVKESKQDESGMPNNRFLAERTGGTYSTLKVQPAELEDSGVYFCASSMTNTGELFFGEGSRLTVL.

CDR3 sequence reads: CASSPQGGGGNIQYF. CDR3 DNA: TGTGCCAGCAGTCCTCAGGGGGGTGGCGGAAACATTCAGTACTTC. The chain joins TRBV28 to TRBJ2-4; tentatively, D is TRBD1 (7 bases). Trimming left V 5 bases short and J 6 bases short, with 17 bases between. CDR3 length: 15 residues. The germline V gene encodes CDR1 MDHEN and CDR2 SYDVKM.

The chain couples TRBV5-6 to TRBJ2-6; D possibly corresponds to TRBD1 (5 bases). This CDR3 contains 15 residues. V was shortened by 4 bases and J by 0 bases, with 8 bases between the two germline ends. Germline lookup yields CDR1 SGHDT and CDR2 YYEEEE. CDR3 in DNA: TGTGCCAGCAGCCCAGGGCTCTCTGGGGCCAACGTCCTGACTTTC. Protein: CASSPGLSGANVLTF.

This clone was picked up a small number of times. The rearrangement joins TRBV10-1 to TRBJ1-1; the D is unclear. This CDR3 spans 14 amino acids. Per germline, CDR1 WNHNN and CDR2 SYGVQD (reference sequence). Trimming stripped 0 bases from V and 1 base from J, with 6 bases between. CDR3 residues: CASSESRGNTEAFF. DNA of the CDR3: TGCGCCAGCAGTGAGTCCCGGGGGAACACTGAAGCTTTCTTT.

J is TRBJ2-3 and V is TRBV9; 7 nucleotides agree with TRBD1. J lost 2 bases, V lost 3 bases, and 6 bases had no gene match. This CDR3 is 15 amino acids long. The V gene's germline CDR1 is SGDLS and CDR2 YYNGEE. The CDR3 loop is CASSDGTDDTDTQYF. The CDR3 nucleotides are TGTGCCAGCAGCGACGGGACAGACGACACAGATACGCAGTATTTT.

This chain joins TRBV4-1 and TRBJ1-1; no firm D call. The V end was cut by 0 bases, the J end by 4 bases, with 6 bases between. The CDR3 has 13 residues. From germline, CDR1 is MGHRA and CDR2 YSYEKL. The CDR3 bases are TGCGCCAGCAGCCAAGACCCTGTCACTGAAGCTTTCTTT. Protein product: CASSQDPVTEAFF.

The V call is TRBV29-1, the J call TRBJ2-3, with a tentative D call TRBD2 (5 bases). Trimming pared 5 bases from V and 0 bases from J, leaving 6 bases between. CDR1 is SQVTM, CDR2 ANQGSEA, per germline. The CDR3 contains 12 residues. The CDR3 DNA reads as TGCAGCGTTAGGGAGAGCACAGATACGCAGTATTTT. Translated, it gives CSVRESTDTQYF.

This clone was seen a few times. The chain recombines TRBV21-1 with TRBJ2-7; TRBD1, as called in the table, went unchecked against the DNA. TRBV21-1 counts as a pseudogene. CDR3 length: 12 residues. CDR3 protein: CATDRTLYEQYF. Written as DNA, the CDR3 is TGTGCCACGGACAGGACCCTCTACGAGCAGTACTTC.

The chain uses TRBV28 and TRBJ2-7; TRBD1 or TRBD2 may be the D gene (5 bases each). This CDR3 has 13 residues. The V and J ends lost 5 bases and 3 bases respectively, with 11 bases between them. CDR1 and CDR2 from the germline V gene are MDHEN and SYDVKM. The CDR3 here is CASSPGTSYEQYF. DNA of the CDR3: TGTGCCAGCAGTCCCGGGACGAGCTACGAGCAGTACTTC.